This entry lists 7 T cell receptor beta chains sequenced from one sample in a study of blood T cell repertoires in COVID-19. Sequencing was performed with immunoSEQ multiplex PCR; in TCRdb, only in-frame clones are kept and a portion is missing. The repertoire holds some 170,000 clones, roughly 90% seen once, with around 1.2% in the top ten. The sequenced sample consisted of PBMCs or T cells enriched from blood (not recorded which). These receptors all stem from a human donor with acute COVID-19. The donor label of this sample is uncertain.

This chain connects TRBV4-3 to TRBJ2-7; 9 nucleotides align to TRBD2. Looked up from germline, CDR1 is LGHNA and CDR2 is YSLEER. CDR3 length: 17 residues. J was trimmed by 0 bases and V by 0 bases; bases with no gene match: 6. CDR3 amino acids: CASSQDLGGGDSYEQYF. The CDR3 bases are TGCGCCAGCAGCCAAGATCTTGGCGGGGGGGACTCCTACGAGCAGTACTTC.

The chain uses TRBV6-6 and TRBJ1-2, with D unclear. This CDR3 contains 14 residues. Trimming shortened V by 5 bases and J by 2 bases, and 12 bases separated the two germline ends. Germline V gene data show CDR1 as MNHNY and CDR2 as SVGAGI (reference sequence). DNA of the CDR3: TGTGCCAGCAGTAGTGGGAGCACCAACTATGGCTACACCTTC. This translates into CASSSGSTNYGYTF.

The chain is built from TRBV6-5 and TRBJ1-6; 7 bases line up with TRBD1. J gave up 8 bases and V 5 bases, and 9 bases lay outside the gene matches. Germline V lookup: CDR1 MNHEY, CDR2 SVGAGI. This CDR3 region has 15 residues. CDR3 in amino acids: CASSISDRDDSPLHF. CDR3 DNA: TGTGCCAGCAGTATTTCCGACAGGGATGATTCACCCCTCCACTTT.

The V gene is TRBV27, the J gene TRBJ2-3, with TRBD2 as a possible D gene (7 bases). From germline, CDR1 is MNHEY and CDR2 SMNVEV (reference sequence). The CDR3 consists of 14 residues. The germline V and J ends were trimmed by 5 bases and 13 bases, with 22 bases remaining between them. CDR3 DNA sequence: TGTGCCAGCAGTCCAATAGGGGGGGGCGGGGGAAAGTATTTT. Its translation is CASSPIGGGGGKYF.

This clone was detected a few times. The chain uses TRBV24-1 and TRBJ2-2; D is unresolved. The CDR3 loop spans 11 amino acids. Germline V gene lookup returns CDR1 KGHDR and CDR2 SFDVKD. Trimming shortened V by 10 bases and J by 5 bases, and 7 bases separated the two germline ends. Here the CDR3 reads CATAITGELFF. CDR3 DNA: TGTGCCACAGCCATAACCGGGGAGCTGTTTTTT.

CDR3 sequence (DNA): TGTGCCAGCAGTTTAACATGGCTTTCGAACACTGAAGCTTTCTTT. This translates into CASSLTWLSNTEAFF. The gene calls are TRBV27 and TRBJ1-1; no definite D call. CDR3 size: 15 residues. CDR1 and CDR2 (germline): MNHEY, SMNVEV (reference sequence). Deletions cut 2 bases from V and 1 base from J, with 11 bases between.

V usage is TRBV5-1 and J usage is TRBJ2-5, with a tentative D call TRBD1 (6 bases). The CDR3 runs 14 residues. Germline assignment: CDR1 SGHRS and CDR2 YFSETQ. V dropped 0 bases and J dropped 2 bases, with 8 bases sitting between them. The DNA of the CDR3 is TGCGCCAGCAGCTTGGGGGGGCAACAAGAGACCCAGTACTTC. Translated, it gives CASSLGGQQETQYF.